This note documents a single T cell receptor beta chain sequence. The germline V gene encodes CDR1 LGHNA and CDR2 YNFKEQ. This CDR3 has 14 amino acids. The sample originates from a study of CXCR3-negative and CXCR3-positive naive CD8 T cells. CD45RO-CCR7+CD27+CD95- cells counted as naive CD8+ T cells. UMI-labeled TRB cDNA libraries were prepared by 5' RACE. Following a re-call of the 5' RACE reads, TCRdb has one entry per CDR3 protein and lacks DNA. The sample holds 100,000 to 150,000 distinct CDR3 sequences. This receptor was obtained from a human donor in good health. Some clones in this sample may be carry-over from other donors' samples. Material for sequencing was naive CXCR3- CD8+ T cells from blood. This sample's subset: CD45RO-CCR7+CD27+CD95- naive CD8+ T cells lacking CXCR3 (TNR3-). The J gene is TRBJ1-2, the V gene TRBV4-2; TCRdb names TRBD1, which stays unverified in the absence of DNA. CDR3 in amino acids: CASSQRSQGYGYTF.